These T cell receptor beta chains were read from a single sample in a study of OX40 agonist ivuxolimab in advanced cancers. Sequencing was performed with immunoSEQ multiplex PCR; in TCRdb, only in-frame clones are kept and a portion is missing. The table has 30,000 to 45,000 clones, roughly four fifths seen once. The sample here was CD4+ or CD8+ T cells sorted from blood, taken in a trial of the OX40 agonist ivuxolimab. The receptor set was obtained from an adult with an advanced solid tumor such as melanoma, head and neck, liver or kidney cancer. CDR3s include the opening cysteine and the closing phenylalanine or tryptophan. D genes are given only for firm matches. Not every row has a clone size; where given, it reads once, few, many or a size class.

D gene | clone size | J gene | V gene | CDR3 length | CDR3 protein | CDR3 DNA
- | - | TRBJ1-2 | TRBV28 | 12 | CASSFLGNGYTF | TGTGCCAGCAGTTTCTTGGGGAACGGCTACACCTTC
- | once | TRBJ2-2 | TRBV18 | 18 | CASSPYGGNPGRAGELFF | TGTGCCAGCTCACCATACGGAGGGAATCCAGGGCGGGCCGGGGAGCTGTTTTTT
TRBD2 | - | TRBJ2-7 | TRBV19 | 14 | CASSPLSGGYEQYF | TGTGCCAGTAGCCCCCTCAGCGGGGGCTACGAGCAGTACTTC
- | - | TRBJ1-1 | TRBV5-1 | 13 | CASSLKPNTEAFF | TGCGCCAGCAGCTTGAAACCGAACACTGAAGCTTTCTTT
- | - | TRBJ2-1 | TRBV5-1 | 15 | CASSLAASVDPEQFF | TGCGCCAGCAGCTTGGCGGCTAGCGTGGATCCTGAGCAGTTCTTC
- | - | TRBJ1-5 | TRBV5-1 | 16 | CASSIQGLYSNQPQHF | TGCGCCAGCAGCATCCAGGGCCTATATAGCAATCAGCCCCAGCATTTT
TRBD2 | - | TRBJ2-2 | TRBV19 | 14 | CASIPGGHTGELFF | TGTGCCAGTATACCGGGGGGGCACACCGGGGAGCTGTTTTTT
- | once | TRBJ2-2 | TRBV18 | 16 | CASSPPSQGFTGELFF | TGTGCCAGCTCACCACCGAGTCAGGGGTTTACCGGGGAGCTGTTTTTT
- | once | TRBJ2-7 | TRBV27 | 15 | CASSLSITGRDGQYF | TGTGCCAGCAGTTTATCGATCACAGGGCGGGACGGGCAGTACTTC
- | - | TRBJ2-7 | TRBV11-1 | 16 | CASSSRTDPRPYEQYF | TGTGCCAGCAGCTCTAGGACAGATCCTCGACCCTACGAGCAGTACTTC
TRBD1 | - | TRBJ1-1 | TRBV2 | 14 | CASSGGTGGTEAFF | TGTGCCAGCAGTGGGGGTACAGGGGGCACTGAAGCTTTCTTT
TRBD1 | - | TRBJ2-7 | TRBV9 | 14 | CASNTPGTDYEQYF | TGTGCCAGCAACACACCCGGGACAGATTACGAGCAGTACTTC
TRBD1 | - | TRBJ1-2 | TRBV19 | 17 | CASSIPRRDRSPYGYTF | TGTGCCAGTAGTATTCCACGCCGGGACAGATCGCCATATGGCTACACCTTC
- | - | TRBJ2-1 | TRBV6-6 | 11 | CASSVGYEQFF | TGTGCCAGCAGCGTCGGGTATGAGCAGTTCTTC
- | - | TRBJ1-5 | TRBV5-1 | 13 | CASSLGGKQPQHF | TGCGCCAGCAGCTTGGGGGGGAAGCAGCCCCAGCATTTT
- | - | TRBJ1-4 | TRBV5-1 | 14 | CASSLTRGDEKLFF | TGCGCCAGCAGCTTGACGAGGGGCGATGAAAAACTGTTTTTT
- | - | TRBJ2-2 | TRBV13 | 12 | CASSRRAGELFF | TGTGCCAGCAGCCGCCGGGCCGGGGAGCTGTTTTTT
- | few | TRBJ1-2 | TRBV2 | 12 | CASGRGGSGYTF | TGTGCCAGCGGAAGGGGCGGATCGGGCTACACCTTC
- | few | TRBJ2-7 | TRBV28 | 14 | CASPPGLRFHEQYF | TGTGCCAGCCCACCGGGGTTAAGGTTCCACGAGCAGTACTTC
- | - | TRBJ2-1 | TRBV15 | 13 | CATSYDTDNEQFF | TGTGCCACCAGCTATGACACGGACAATGAGCAGTTCTTC
- | - | TRBJ2-3 | TRBV5-1 | 14 | CASSPPGAPDTQYF | TGCGCCAGCAGCCCCCCCGGGGCGCCAGATACGCAGTATTTT
- | - | TRBJ2-7 | TRBV14 | 15 | CASSRRQAKSYEQYF | TGTGCCAGCAGCCGCAGACAGGCAAAGTCCTACGAGCAGTACTTC
- | - | TRBJ1-1 | TRBV30 | 16 | CAWSFEVGLMNTEAFF | TGTGCCTGGAGCTTCGAGGTAGGGCTAATGAACACTGAAGCTTTCTTT
- | few | TRBJ2-1 | TRBV7-9 | 15 | CASSPEALPATEQFF | TGTGCCAGCAGCCCGGAGGCCCTACCGGCAACTGAGCAGTTCTTC
TRBD1 | - | TRBJ2-2 | TRBV7-8 | 14 | CASSSSGGAGELFF | TGTGCCAGCAGCTCTTCAGGGGGTGCCGGGGAGCTGTTTTTT
- | - | TRBJ2-1 | TRBV7-3 | 13 | CASSLFEGGEQFF | TGTGCCAGCAGCTTATTTGAGGGCGGGGAGCAGTTCTTC
- | - | TRBJ2-5 | TRBV11-2 | 16 | CASSLGVTPRRETQYF | TGTGCCAGCAGCCTAGGGGTAACACCGAGGAGAGAGACCCAGTACTTC
TRBD1 | - | TRBJ1-5 | TRBV18 | 17 | CASSPGTGVQGNQPQHF | TGTGCCAGCAGTCCCGGGACAGGGGTTCAAGGCAATCAGCCCCAGCATTTT
- | - | TRBJ2-7 | TRBV18 | 15 | CASSPRVQGYYEQYF | TGTGCCAGCTCACCCAGGGTGCAGGGCTACTACGAGCAGTACTTC
- | - | TRBJ2-2 | TRBV21-1 | 11 | CASILHGELFF | TGTGCCAGCATCTTGCACGGGGAGCTGTTTTTT
- | - | TRBJ2-5 | TRBV14 | 11 | CASSHEGAQYF | TGTGCCAGCAGCCACGAAGGGGCCCAGTACTTC
- | - | TRBJ2-2 | TRBV7-2 | 16 | CASSLVGVANTGELFF | TGTGCCAGCAGTTTGGTGGGGGTCGCGAACACCGGGGAGCTGTTTTTT
TRBD2 | - | TRBJ2-1 | TRBV6-5 | 15 | CASSYVAGGLNEQFF | TGTGCCAGCAGTTACGTAGCGGGGGGTCTCAATGAGCAGTTCTTC
- | - | TRBJ2-7 | TRBV28 | 15 | CASSRPGRSSYEQYF | TGTGCCAGCAGTCGACCGGGGCGGAGCTCCTACGAGCAGTACTTC
- | once | TRBJ2-5 | TRBV7-2 | 16 | CASSLVIGRGGETQYF | TGTGCCAGCAGCTTAGTTATCGGGAGAGGGGGAGAGACCCAGTACTTC
TRBD2 | - | TRBJ2-7 | TRBV12-5 | 13 | CASGQAGAGEQYF | TGTGCTAGTGGCCAAGCGGGAGCTGGCGAGCAGTACTTC
TRBD2 | - | TRBJ2-3 | TRBV23-1 | 15 | CASSPRTSGTDTQYF | TGCGCCAGCAGTCCCCGGACTAGCGGGACAGATACGCAGTATTTT
- | - | TRBJ2-1 | TRBV10-1 | 13 | CASSDDFYNEQFF | TGCGCCAGCAGTGACGACTTCTACAATGAGCAGTTCTTC
TRBD1 | - | TRBJ2-2 | TRBV18 | 16 | CASSPPGTVNTGELFF | TGTGCCAGCTCACCACCCGGGACAGTCAACACCGGGGAGCTGTTTTTT
- | - | TRBJ1-2 | TRBV5-1 | 13 | CASSFQGGYGYTF | TGCGCCAGCAGCTTTCAGGGAGGATATGGCTACACCTTC
- | - | TRBJ2-5 | TRBV20-1 | 11 | CSARTEETQYF | TGCAGTGCCAGAACTGAAGAGACCCAGTACTTC
- | - | TRBJ1-3 | TRBV11-2 | 14 | CASSLGFSGNTIYF | TGTGCCAGCAGCTTAGGGTTCTCTGGAAACACCATATATTTT
TRBD2 | - | TRBJ2-3 | TRBV5-1 | 17 | CASSLDIAGGVMDTQYF | TGCGCCAGCAGCTTGGATATAGCGGGAGGGGTTATGGATACGCAGTATTTT
- | few | TRBJ2-2 | TRBV4-1 | 14 | CASSRGDLTGELFF | TGCGCCAGCAGCCGAGGGGACCTCACCGGGGAGCTGTTTTTT
- | once | TRBJ1-5 | TRBV6-6 | 11 | CASTTGGPQHF | TGTGCCAGCACGACCGGTGGGCCCCAGCATTTT